This T cell receptor beta chain was captured in a study of T cell responses to AZD1222 COVID-19 vaccine. Whole-study context: Second doses that came at about 4 or about 12 weeks were put together. General study findings and limits: AZD1222 recipients seropositive at baseline numbered only five to seven.

The J segment lost 2 bases and the V segment lost 5 bases, leaving 18 bases of the junction unmatched. The germline V gene has CDR1 SGHTA and CDR2 FQGNSA. The CDR3 covers 19 residues. With respect to this clone: Its antigen is undetermined.

Assay: immunoSEQ multiplex PCR; the TCRdb copy retains only in-frame clones and omits some. This repertoire shows about 150,000 clones, around 91% found once; its top ten account for 4% to 6%. The source of this sequence is an adult in good health. The sample consisted of peripheral blood, taken on day 0 of AZD1222 vaccination. The chain joins TRBV7-2 to TRBJ2-1; 7 nucleotides agree with TRBD2. CDR3 in amino acids: CASSASSLALARTYNEQFF. The DNA of the CDR3 is TGTGCCAGCAGCGCATCATCCCTGGCACTAGCGAGAACCTACAATGAGCAGTTCTTC.